The 16 T cell receptor beta chains given below trace back to one sample, sequenced in a study of shared clonotypes between healthy human individuals. CD45RO negativity and positive selection for CCR7 defined naive CD8 cells, a population that excluded terminally differentiated effector memory CD45RA+ cells. The method was immunoSEQ multiplex PCR; TCRdb's version includes in-frame clones alone and lacks a portion of them. The sample includes about 700,000 clones, 90% to 95% of them seen just once. The specimen sequenced was naive CD8+ T cells sorted from blood. These TCRs come from a man under 40 in good health.

The chain uses TRBV7-8 and TRBJ2-1; TRBD2 agrees at 7 bases. The germline gives CDR1 SGHVS, CDR2 FQNEAQ. With 4 bases clipped from V and 7 bases from J, the junction kept 7 bases outside the gene matches. The CDR3 is made up of 14 amino acids. The CDR3 spells CASSSREAENEQFF. Here the CDR3 DNA reads TGTGCCAGCAGCTCCCGGGAGGCCGAGAATGAGCAGTTCTTC.

The chain joins TRBV7-9 to TRBJ1-2; 7 bases map to TRBD1. V gave up 6 bases and J gave up 8 bases; unmatched junction bases: 15. The V gene's germline CDR1 is SEHNR and CDR2 FQNEAQ (reference sequence). The CDR3 totals 15 residues. The CDR3 sequence is CASRAWDSRGTGYTF. The CDR3 DNA follows: TGTGCCAGCAGAGCCTGGGACAGCAGGGGGACAGGCTACACCTTC.

The V gene is TRBV18, the J gene TRBJ1-1; 10 bases are shared with TRBD1. Unmatched junction bases numbered 12, after V lost 5 bases and J lost 0 bases. Germline assignment: CDR1 KGHSH and CDR2 LQKENI. The CDR3 has 18 residues. The CDR3 coding sequence is TGTGCCAGCTCAGCTCCCGGGACAGGGGATGAAATGAACACTGAAGCTTTCTTT. It codes for CASSAPGTGDEMNTEAFF.

This chain links TRBV27 with TRBJ2-7; perhaps TRBD2 as D (5 bases). The germline V and J ends were trimmed by 8 bases and 2 bases, with 28 bases remaining between them. Germline V CDR1 and CDR2: MNHEY, SMNVEV (reference sequence). There are 18 residues in the CDR3. The CDR3 coding sequence is TGTGCCAGCGCCGGCCGGCTACTAGGCGGCCATACTCCCTACGAGCAGTACTTC. Translation gives CASAGRLLGGHTPYEQYF.

This sequence joins TRBV6-5 and TRBJ2-1; D may match TRBD1 or TRBD2 (6 bases each). The CDR3 runs 15 residues. The V gene lost 2 bases and the J gene lost 0 bases, with 8 bases spanning the gap. Germline V gene data show CDR1 as MNHEY and CDR2 as SVGAGI. CDR3 residues: CASSYRGDSYNEQFF. For the CDR3, the DNA is TGTGCCAGCAGTTACAGGGGGGACTCCTACAATGAGCAGTTCTTC.

The chain couples TRBV11-1 to TRBJ2-5; 15 bases agree with TRBD2. CDR3 length equals 19 residues. In germline, CDR1 is SGHAT, CDR2 FQDESV (reference sequence). V was clipped by 1 base and J by 3 bases; unmatched bases: 9. The CDR3 loop is CASSLDGLAGGQTEETQYF. Here the CDR3 DNA reads TGTGCCAGCAGCTTAGATGGACTAGCGGGAGGGCAAACAGAAGAGACCCAGTACTTC.

The chain links TRBV27 to TRBJ2-7; 8 bases match TRBD1. J was trimmed by 3 bases and V by 5 bases; bases with no gene match: 9. Germline values: CDR1 MNHEY, CDR2 SMNVEV (reference sequence). CDR3 length equals 15 residues. As DNA, the CDR3 is TGTGCCAGCAGTGTGACAGGGGATCTTGGCTACGAGCAGTACTTC. Translation: CASSVTGDLGYEQYF.

The rearrangement links TRBV5-1 to TRBJ2-7; D perhaps matches TRBD1 (6 bases). Germline CDR1 reads SGHRS; CDR2 reads YFSETQ. Trimming cost V 0 bases and J 7 bases, with 17 bases left between them. This CDR3 comprises 15 residues. CDR3 coding DNA: TGCGCCAGCAGCTTGGAGGGGGATGGGAGTGAAGAGCAGTACTTC. As protein: CASSLEGDGSEEQYF.

Of note for this clone: The sample has other DNA sequences that encode this CDR3 too. The rearrangement links TRBV9 to TRBJ2-3, with TRBD1 as a possible D gene (5 bases). Germline loops: CDR1 SGDLS, CDR2 YYNGEE. The CDR3 length is 16 residues. V lost 0 bases, J lost 0 bases, and 11 bases lay in between. The DNA of the CDR3 is TGTGCCAGCAGCGTAGGTTCAGGGATCAGCACAGATACGCAGTATTTT. This encodes CASSVGSGISTDTQYF.

This clone was counted a single time. The gene calls are TRBV27 and TRBJ2-7; D may be TRBD1 (5 bases). Germline CDR1 MNHEY, CDR2 SMNVEV (reference sequence). The CDR3 consists of 12 residues. V dropped 6 bases and J dropped 2 bases, with 8 bases sitting between them. CDR3 sequence reads: CASRDNPYEQYF. In DNA, the CDR3 is TGTGCCAGCAGGGACAACCCCTACGAGCAGTACTTC.

About this clone itself: Other DNA sequences in the same sample also yield this CDR3. The rearrangement joins TRBV5-4 to TRBJ2-7; 9 positions match TRBD2. With 0 bases clipped from V and 0 bases from J, the junction kept 1 base outside the gene matches. Germline CDR1 is SGHNT and CDR2 is YYREEE (reference sequence). This CDR3 comprises 15 residues. The CDR3: CASSLVAGASYEQYF. For the CDR3, the DNA is TGTGCCAGCAGCTTGGTAGCGGGGGCCTCCTACGAGCAGTACTTC.

The gene calls are TRBV10-3 and TRBJ2-4; TRBD2 might be the D (6 bases). The V end lost 0 bases, the J end lost 8 bases, and 17 bases lay between the germline ends. The CDR3 has 16 amino acids. Germline CDR1 is ENHRY and CDR2 is SYGVKD. CDR3 sequence: CAISESISGRVDIQYF. The CDR3 bases are TGTGCCATCAGTGAGTCGATTAGCGGCAGGGTAGACATTCAGTACTTC.

The genes are TRBV28 and TRBJ1-5; D unresolved. The V end was cut by 3 bases, the J end by 2 bases, with 8 bases between. The CDR3 contains 14 residues. Germline V gives CDR1 MDHEN, CDR2 SYDVKM. CDR3 DNA sequence: TGTGCCAGCAGTTTGATGTTGGGCAATCAGCCCCAGCATTTT. This gives the protein CASSLMLGNQPQHF. The full variable domain, rest sourced from reference TRBV28 and TRBJ1-5, is DVKVTQSSRYLVKRTGEKVFLECVQDMDHENMFWYRQDPGLGLRLIYFSYDVKMKEKGDIPEGYSVSREKKERFSLILESASTNQTSMYLCASSLMLGNQPQHFGDGTRLSIL.

V usage is TRBV27 and J usage is TRBJ1-1, with D perhaps TRBD1 (5 bases). The length of the CDR3 is 13 residues. The V gene's germline CDR1 is MNHEY and CDR2 SMNVEV (reference sequence). V was cut by 3 bases and J by 4 bases, with 9 bases left in between. This chain's CDR3 is CASSFGGTTEAFF. CDR3 in DNA: TGTGCCAGCAGTTTTGGGGGGACCACTGAAGCTTTCTTT.

This clone has a handful of counts. V is TRBV5-1 and J is TRBJ1-2, with a weak D call TRBD1 (6 bases). V lost 3 bases, J lost 5 bases, and 11 bases lay in between. CDR3 length: 13 amino acids. Germline CDR1 reads SGHRS; CDR2 reads YFSETQ. The CDR3 loop is CASSSGTSYGYTF. The CDR3 bases are TGCGCCAGCAGCTCCGGGACAAGTTATGGCTACACCTTC.

Here the CDR3 reads CASSYSGQGSEQYF. The CDR3 DNA follows: TGTGCCAGCAGTTACTCGGGGCAGGGTAGCGAGCAGTACTTC. The rearrangement uses TRBV6-6 and TRBJ2-7, with D possibly being TRBD1 (5 bases). The CDR3 loop spans 14 amino acids. Trimming shortened V by 0 bases and J by 6 bases, and 12 bases separated the two germline ends. In germline, CDR1 is MNHNY, CDR2 SVGAGI (reference sequence).